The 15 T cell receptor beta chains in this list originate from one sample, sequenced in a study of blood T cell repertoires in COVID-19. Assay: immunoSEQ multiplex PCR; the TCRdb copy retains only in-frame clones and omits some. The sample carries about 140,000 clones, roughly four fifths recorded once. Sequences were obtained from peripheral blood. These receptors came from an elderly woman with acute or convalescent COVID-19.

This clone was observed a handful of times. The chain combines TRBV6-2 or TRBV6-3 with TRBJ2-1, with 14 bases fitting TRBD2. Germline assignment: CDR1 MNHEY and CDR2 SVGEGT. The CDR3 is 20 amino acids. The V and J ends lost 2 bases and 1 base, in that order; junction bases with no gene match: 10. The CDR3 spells CASSYRLAGGFVTSYNEQFF. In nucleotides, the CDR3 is TGTGCCAGCAGTTACAGACTAGCGGGAGGGTTCGTTACATCCTACAATGAGCAGTTCTTC.

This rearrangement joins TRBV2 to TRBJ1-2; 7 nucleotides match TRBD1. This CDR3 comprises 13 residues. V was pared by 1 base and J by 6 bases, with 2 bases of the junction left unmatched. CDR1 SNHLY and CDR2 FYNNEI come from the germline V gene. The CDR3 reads CASSEGQGDGYTF. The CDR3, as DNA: TGTGCCAGCAGTGAAGGACAGGGTGATGGCTACACCTTC.

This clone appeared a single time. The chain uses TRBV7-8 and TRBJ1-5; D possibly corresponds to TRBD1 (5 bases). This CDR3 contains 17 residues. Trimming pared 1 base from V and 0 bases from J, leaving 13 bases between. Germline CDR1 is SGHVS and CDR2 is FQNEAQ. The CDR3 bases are TGTGCCAGCAGCTTAGGGGGCCGTTTCTTTAGCAATCAGCCCCAGCATTTT. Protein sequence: CASSLGGRFFSNQPQHF.

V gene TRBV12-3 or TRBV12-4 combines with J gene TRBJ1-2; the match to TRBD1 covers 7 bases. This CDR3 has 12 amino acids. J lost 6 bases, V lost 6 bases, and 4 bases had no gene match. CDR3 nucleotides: TGTGCCAGCAGCACAGGGGCGGATGGCTACACCTTC. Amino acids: CASSTGADGYTF.

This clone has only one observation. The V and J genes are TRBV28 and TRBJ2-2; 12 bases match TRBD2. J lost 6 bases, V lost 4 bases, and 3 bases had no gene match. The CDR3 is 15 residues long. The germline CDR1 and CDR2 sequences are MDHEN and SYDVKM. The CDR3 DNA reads TGTGCCAGCAGTTCTAGCGGGGGGGCACCCGGGGAGCTGTTTTTT. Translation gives CASSSSGGAPGELFF.

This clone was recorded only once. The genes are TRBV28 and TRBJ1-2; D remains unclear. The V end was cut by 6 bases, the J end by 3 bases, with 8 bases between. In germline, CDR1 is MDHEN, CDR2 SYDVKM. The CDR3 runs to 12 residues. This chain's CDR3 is CASRIGYYGYTF. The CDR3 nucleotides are TGTGCCAGCAGAATCGGGTACTATGGCTACACCTTC.

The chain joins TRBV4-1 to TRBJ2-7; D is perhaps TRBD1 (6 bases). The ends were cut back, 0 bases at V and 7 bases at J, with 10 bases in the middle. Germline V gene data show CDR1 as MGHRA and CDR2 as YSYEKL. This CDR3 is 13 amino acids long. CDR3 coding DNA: TGCGCCAGCAGCCAAGACAGGGGATGGGAGCAGTACTTC. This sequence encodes CASSQDRGWEQYF.

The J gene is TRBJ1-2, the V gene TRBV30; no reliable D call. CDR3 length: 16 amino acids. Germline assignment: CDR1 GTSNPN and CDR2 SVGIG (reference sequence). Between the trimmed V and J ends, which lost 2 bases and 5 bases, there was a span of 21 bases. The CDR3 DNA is TGTGCCTGGAGTCGCTTCGGAGGATCCGACCCGTATGGCTACACCTTC. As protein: CAWSRFGGSDPYGYTF.

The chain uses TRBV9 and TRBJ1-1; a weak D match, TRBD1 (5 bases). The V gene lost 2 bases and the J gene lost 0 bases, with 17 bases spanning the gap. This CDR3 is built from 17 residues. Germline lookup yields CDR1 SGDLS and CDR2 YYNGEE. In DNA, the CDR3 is TGTGCCAGCAGCGTGAACGCTATGGACACCTTGAACACTGAAGCTTTCTTT. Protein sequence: CASSVNAMDTLNTEAFF.

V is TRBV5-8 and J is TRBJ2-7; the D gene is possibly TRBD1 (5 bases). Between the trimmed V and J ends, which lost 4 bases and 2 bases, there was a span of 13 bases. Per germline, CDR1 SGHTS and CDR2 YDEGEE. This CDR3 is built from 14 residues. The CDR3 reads CASSRQQAPYEQYF. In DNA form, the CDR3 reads TGTGCCAGCAGCCGACAGCAGGCCCCCTACGAGCAGTACTTC.

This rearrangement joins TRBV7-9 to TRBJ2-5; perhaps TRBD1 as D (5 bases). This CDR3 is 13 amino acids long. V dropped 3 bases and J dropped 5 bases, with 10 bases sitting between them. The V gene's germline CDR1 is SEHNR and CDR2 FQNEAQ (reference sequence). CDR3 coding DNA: TGTGCCAGCAGCTTCGGCAGGGTGGAGACCCAGTACTTC. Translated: CASSFGRVETQYF.

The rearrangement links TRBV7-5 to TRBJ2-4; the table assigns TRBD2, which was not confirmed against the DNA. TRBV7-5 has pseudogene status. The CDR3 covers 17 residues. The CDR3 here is CVRSLEGVSGGTNIQYF. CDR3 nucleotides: TGTGTCAGAAGCTTAGAAGGAGTTAGCGGGGGTACAAACATTCAGTACTTC.

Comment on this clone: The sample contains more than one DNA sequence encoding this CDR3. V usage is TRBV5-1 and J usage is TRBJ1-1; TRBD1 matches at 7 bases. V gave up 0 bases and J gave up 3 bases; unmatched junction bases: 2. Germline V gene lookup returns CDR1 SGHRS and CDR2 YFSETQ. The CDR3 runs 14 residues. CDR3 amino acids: CASSLDRGYTEAFF. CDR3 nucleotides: TGCGCCAGCAGCTTGGACAGGGGATACACTGAAGCTTTCTTT.

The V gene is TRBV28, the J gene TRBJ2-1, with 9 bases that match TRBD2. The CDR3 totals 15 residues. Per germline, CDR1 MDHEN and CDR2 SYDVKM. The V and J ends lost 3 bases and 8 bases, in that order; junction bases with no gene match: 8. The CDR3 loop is CASSFLAGGGHEQFF. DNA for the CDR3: TGTGCCAGCAGTTTTCTCGCGGGAGGGGGGCATGAGCAGTTCTTC.

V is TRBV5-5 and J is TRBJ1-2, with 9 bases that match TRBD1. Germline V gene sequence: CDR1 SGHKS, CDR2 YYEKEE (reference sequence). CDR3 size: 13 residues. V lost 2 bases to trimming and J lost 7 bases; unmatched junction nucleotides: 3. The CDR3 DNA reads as TGTGCCAGCAGCTTCGGGACAGGGTTTGGCTACACCTTC. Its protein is CASSFGTGFGYTF.